These 16 T cell receptor beta chains came from one sample sequenced in a study of blood T cell repertoires in COVID-19. Libraries were prepared by immunoSEQ multiplex PCR; TCRdb keeps only in-frame clonotypes and omits some of them. Of about 190,000 clones listed, roughly 81% were seen once; the top ten hold more than 4.5%. Material for sequencing was peripheral blood. The receptors here all came from a woman aged 70-85 years with active or convalescent COVID-19.

V and J are TRBV6-5 and TRBJ1-2; 7 nucleotides agree with TRBD1. CDR3 length: 12 residues. V trimming: 11 bases; J trimming: 4 bases; junction bases outside the gene matches: 7. The germline V gene encodes CDR1 MNHEY and CDR2 SVGAGI. CDR3 amino acids: CASRGQIYGYTF. CDR3 sequence (DNA): TGTGCCTCGAGGGGACAGATCTATGGCTACACCTTC.

This clone came up once. V is TRBV12-3 or TRBV12-4 and J is TRBJ2-3, with no clear D. The CDR3 consists of 13 residues. V dropped 7 bases and J dropped 6 bases, with 14 bases sitting between them. The chain's CDR3 is CASIPELGDTQYF. CDR3 DNA: TGTGCCAGCATTCCCGAACTCGGGGATACGCAGTATTTT.

V gene TRBV7-8 combines with J gene TRBJ1-4; 7 bases map to TRBD1. In germline, CDR1 is SGHVS, CDR2 FQNEAQ. The CDR3 has 16 residues. The ends lost 1 base at V and 6 bases at J; junction bases unmatched: 8. The DNA of the CDR3 is TGTGCCAGCAGCTTAGACAGGGGATTGCTAGATGAAAAACTGTTTTTT. Protein product: CASSLDRGLLDEKLFF.

V is TRBV6-5 and J is TRBJ1-6, with 9 bases that match TRBD1. This CDR3 is 12 amino acids long. The V gene end was trimmed by 6 bases and the J gene end by 15 bases; junction bases not matched to a gene: 6. Germline values: CDR1 MNHEY, CDR2 SVGAGI. Here the CDR3 DNA reads TGTGCCAGCAGCACCGGGACAGGGAGCCTCCACTTT. It yields the protein CASSTGTGSLHF.

The chain combines TRBV19 with TRBJ1-1, with D unclear. Trimming cost V 6 bases and J 6 bases, with 20 bases left between them. The germline gives CDR1 LNHDA, CDR2 SQIVND (reference sequence). This CDR3 comprises 15 residues. This chain's CDR3 is CASRPTGLKGPEAFF. The CDR3 DNA is TGTGCCAGTAGACCGACCGGACTGAAGGGCCCTGAAGCTTTCTTT.

The chain combines TRBV19 with TRBJ2-2, with D maybe TRBD1 (6 bases). V was pared by 9 bases and J by 4 bases, with 21 bases between. Germline loops: CDR1 LNHDA, CDR2 SQIVND (reference sequence). CDR3 length equals 16 residues. The CDR3 loop reads CASRLGGGIGTGELFF. In DNA, the CDR3 is TGTGCCAGCCGCCTTGGGGGCGGCATTGGCACCGGGGAGCTGTTTTTT.

This clone was counted only a few times. The V call is TRBV7-9, the J call TRBJ2-7; 11 bases agree with TRBD1. V shed 3 bases, J shed 6 bases, and the junction held 4 bases outside the gene matches. This CDR3 comprises 14 residues. CDR1 SEHNR and CDR2 FQNEAQ come from the germline V gene (reference sequence). The CDR3 DNA is TGTGCCAGCAGCTTGGGACAGGGGGTTCGCGAGCAGTACTTC. Translation gives CASSLGQGVREQYF. Full variable domain (rest looked up from reference TRBV7-9 and TRBJ2-7): DTGVSQNPRHKITKRGQNVTFRCDPISEHNRLYWYRQTLGQGPEFLTYFQNEAQLEKSRLLSDRFSAERPKGSFSTLEIQRTEQGDSAMYLCASSLGQGVREQYFGPGTRLTVT.

This clone was picked up one time. The chain joins TRBV3-1 (or the pseudogene TRBV3-2) to TRBJ2-6; 7 bases are a match to TRBD1. V dropped 2 bases and J dropped 3; count of bases not matched to a gene: 7. Per the germline V gene, CDR1 is LGHDT and CDR2 is YNNKEL (reference sequence). This CDR3 is 17 amino acids long. The CDR3 DNA follows: TGTGCCAGCAGCCAAAAGGGTAGGGGGCTTGGGGCCAACGTCCTGACTTTC. Its translation: CASSQKGRGLGANVLTF.

This chain links TRBV3-1 (or the pseudogene TRBV3-2) with TRBJ2-1; D unresolved. Trimming removed 4 bases at V and 2 bases at J, with 12 bases between. The CDR3 has 15 residues. Germline V gene data show CDR1 as LGHDT and CDR2 as YNNKEL (reference sequence). CDR3 loop: CASSPDSRPYNEQFF. CDR3 nucleotides: TGTGCCAGCAGCCCCGACTCCCGCCCCTACAATGAGCAGTTCTTC.

This clone has just a few counts. V and J are TRBV27 and TRBJ1-1, with a tentative D call TRBD1 (6 bases). Trimming removed 5 bases from V and 5 bases from J, with 12 bases in between. Germline values: CDR1 MNHEY, CDR2 SMNVEV (reference sequence). The CDR3 has 13 residues. For the CDR3, the DNA is TGTGCCAGCAGTGGGGGGGGCGGGACTGAAGCTTTCTTT. This sequence encodes CASSGGGGTEAFF.

This clone was recorded only once. The V call is TRBV2, the J call TRBJ2-3, with 7 bases fitting TRBD2. This CDR3 is built from 16 residues. The trim removed 2 bases at V and 1 base at J, leaving 6 bases unmatched. Germline lookup yields CDR1 SNHLY and CDR2 FYNNEI. The CDR3 DNA reads as TGTGCCAGCAGTGAAAGGGCTAGCGGACGCACAGATACGCAGTATTTT. Translated: CASSERASGRTDTQYF.

The chain joins TRBV13 to TRBJ2-7; 10 nucleotides line up with TRBD2. Germline CDR1 PRHDT, CDR2 FYEKMQ (reference sequence). The length of the CDR3 is 22 residues. The junction had 27 bases not matched to a gene; V was cut back by 2 bases and J by 5 bases. This CDR3 is CASSLNENKQGAGLADMDEQYF. The CDR3 nucleotides read TGTGCCAGCAGCTTAAATGAAAACAAACAAGGAGCAGGACTAGCGGACATGGACGAGCAGTACTTC.

This clone was observed a handful of times. The chain combines TRBV29-1 with TRBJ1-2, with D tentatively TRBD1 (6 bases). The CDR3 has 14 residues. With 1 base removed from V and 6 bases from J, the gap between germline ends came to 15 bases. Germline V gene sequence: CDR1 SQVTM, CDR2 ANQGSEA. The CDR3 DNA sequence: TGCAGCGTTGAAGTGGGTCAGGGGCTAAATGGCTACACCTTC. It translates to CSVEVGQGLNGYTF.

In DNA form, the CDR3 reads TGCGCCAGCAGTCAATTTGACATCGGGGCCTACGAGCAGTACTTC. This sequence encodes CASSQFDIGAYEQYF. The chain links TRBV23-1 to TRBJ2-7; D possibly corresponds to TRBD2 (5 bases). TRBV23-1 is known as an ORF, though its function is uncertain. Trimming pared 1 base from V and 2 bases from J, leaving 12 bases between. The CDR3 is 15 residues long.

This chain uses TRBV4-1 with TRBJ2-3; unclear D gene. The CDR3 is made up of 15 amino acids. CDR1 and CDR2 (germline): MGHRA, YSYEKL. The V and J ends lost 1 base and 0 bases respectively, with 8 bases between them. The CDR3 nucleotides read TGCGCCAGCAGCCAAGGTCAGGCAAGCACAGATACGCAGTATTTT. Its translation is CASSQGQASTDTQYF.

This clone was recorded once. The chain combines TRBV15 with TRBJ1-4; 11 bases map to TRBD1. With 3 bases clipped from V and 8 bases from J, the junction kept 2 bases outside the gene matches. The germline gives CDR1 LNHNV, CDR2 YYDKDF (reference sequence). The CDR3 is made up of 14 amino acids. The CDR3 reads CATSRDRGPEKLFF. DNA of the CDR3: TGTGCCACCAGCAGGGACAGGGGGCCCGAAAAACTGTTTTTT.